This T cell receptor beta chain was sequenced in a study of response to subunit inactivated influenza vaccine. This clonotype came up many times. A single record per CDR3 protein comes from TCRdb applying MiXCR to the RT-PCR reads. The sample includes 450,000 to 700,000 distinct CDR3 sequences, 11% to 15% seen only once; the top ten take around 10%. The sequence was obtained from a man aged 45 to 65 who received an inactivated influenza vaccine. The specimen comprised PBMCs from blood, sampled about 13 days after vaccination.

CDR3 in amino acids: CSPRTGGLQPQHF. The CDR3 DNA sequence: TGCAGCCCGAGGACAGGGGGCTTGCAGCCCCAGCATTTT. The chain is built from TRBV29-1 and TRBJ1-5; 11 nucleotides line up with TRBD1. The germline V gene encodes CDR1 SQVTM and CDR2 ANQGSEA. CDR3 length: 13 amino acids. Losses at the gene ends were 8 bases for V and 7 bases for J; bases not matched to a gene: 7.